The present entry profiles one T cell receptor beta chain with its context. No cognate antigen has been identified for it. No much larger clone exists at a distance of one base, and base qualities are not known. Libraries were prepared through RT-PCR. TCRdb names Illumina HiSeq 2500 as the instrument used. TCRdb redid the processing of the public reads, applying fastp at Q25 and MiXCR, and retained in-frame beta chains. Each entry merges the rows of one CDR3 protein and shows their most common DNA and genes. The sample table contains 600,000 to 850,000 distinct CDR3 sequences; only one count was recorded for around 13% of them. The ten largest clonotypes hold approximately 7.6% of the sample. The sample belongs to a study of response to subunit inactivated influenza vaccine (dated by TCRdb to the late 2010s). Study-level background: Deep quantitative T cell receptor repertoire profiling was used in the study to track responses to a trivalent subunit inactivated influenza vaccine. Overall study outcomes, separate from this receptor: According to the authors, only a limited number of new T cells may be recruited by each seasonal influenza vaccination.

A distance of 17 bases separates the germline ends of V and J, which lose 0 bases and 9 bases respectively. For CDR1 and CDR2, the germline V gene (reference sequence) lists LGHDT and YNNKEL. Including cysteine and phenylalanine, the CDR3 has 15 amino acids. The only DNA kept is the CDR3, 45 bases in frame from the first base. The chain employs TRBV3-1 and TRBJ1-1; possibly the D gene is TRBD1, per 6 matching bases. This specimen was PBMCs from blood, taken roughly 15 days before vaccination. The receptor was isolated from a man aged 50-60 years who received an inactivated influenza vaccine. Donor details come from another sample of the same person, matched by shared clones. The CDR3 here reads CASSQEGAGHLKAFF. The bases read TGTGCCAGCAGCCAAGAAGGGGCGGGACATCTAAAAGCTTTCTTT.